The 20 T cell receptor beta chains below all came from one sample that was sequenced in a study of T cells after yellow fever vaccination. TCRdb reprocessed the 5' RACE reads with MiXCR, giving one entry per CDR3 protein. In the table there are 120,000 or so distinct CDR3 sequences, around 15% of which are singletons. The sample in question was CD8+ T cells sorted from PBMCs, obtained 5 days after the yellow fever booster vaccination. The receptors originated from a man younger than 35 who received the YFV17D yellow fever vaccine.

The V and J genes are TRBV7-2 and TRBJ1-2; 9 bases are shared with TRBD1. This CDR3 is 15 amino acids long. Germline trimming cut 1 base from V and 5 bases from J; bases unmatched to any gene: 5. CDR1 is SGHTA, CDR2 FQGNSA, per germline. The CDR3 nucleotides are TGTGCCAGCAGCTTAGACGACAGGGGGGATTATGGCTACACCTTC. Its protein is CASSLDDRGDYGYTF. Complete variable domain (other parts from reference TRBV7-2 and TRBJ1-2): GAGVSQSPSNKVTEKGKDVELRCDPISGHTALYWYRQSLGQGLEFLIYFQGNSAPDKSGLPSDRFSAERTGGSVSTLTIQRTQQEDSAVYLCASSLDDRGDYGYTFGSGTRLTVV.

CDR3 amino acids: CANLRDRYYEQYV. DNA of the CDR3: TGTGCCAACCTCCGGGACAGATACTACGAGCAGTACGTC. The J gene is TRBJ2-7, the V gene TRBV7-3; 7 nucleotides line up with TRBD1. This CDR3 is 13 amino acids long. Germline V gene lookup returns CDR1 SGHTA and CDR2 FQGTGA. Trimming at V came to 10 bases and at J to 3 bases, leaving 9 bases not matched to a gene.

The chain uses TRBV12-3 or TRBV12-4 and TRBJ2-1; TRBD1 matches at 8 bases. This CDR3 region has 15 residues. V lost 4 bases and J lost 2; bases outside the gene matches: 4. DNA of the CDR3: TGTGCCAGCAGTTCACCGGACAGGGCCTACAATGAGCAGTTCTTC. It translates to CASSSPDRAYNEQFF.

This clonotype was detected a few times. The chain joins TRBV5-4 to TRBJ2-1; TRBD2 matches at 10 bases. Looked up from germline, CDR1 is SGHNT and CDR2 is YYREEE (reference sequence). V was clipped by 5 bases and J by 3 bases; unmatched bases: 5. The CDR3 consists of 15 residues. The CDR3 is CASRRTSGDYNEQFF. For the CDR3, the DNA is TGTGCCAGCAGGCGCACTAGCGGGGACTACAATGAGCAGTTCTTC.

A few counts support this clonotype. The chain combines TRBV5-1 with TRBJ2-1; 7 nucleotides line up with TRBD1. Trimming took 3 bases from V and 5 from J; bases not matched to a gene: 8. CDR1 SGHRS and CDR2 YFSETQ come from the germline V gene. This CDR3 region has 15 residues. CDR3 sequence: CASSSYRGTHNEQFF. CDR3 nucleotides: TGCGCCAGCAGCTCGTACAGGGGTACGCACAATGAGCAGTTCTTC. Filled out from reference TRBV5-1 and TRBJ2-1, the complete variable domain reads KAGVTQTPRYLIKTRGQQVTLSCSPISGHRSVSWYQQTPGQGLQFLFEYFSETQRNKGNFPGRFSGRQFSNSRSEMNVSTLELGDSALYLCASSSYRGTHNEQFFGPGTRLTVL.

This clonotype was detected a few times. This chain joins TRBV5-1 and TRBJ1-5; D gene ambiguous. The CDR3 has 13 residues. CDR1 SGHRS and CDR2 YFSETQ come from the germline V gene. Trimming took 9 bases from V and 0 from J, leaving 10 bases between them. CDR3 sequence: CAIRTYSNQPQHF. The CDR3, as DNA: TGCGCCATCCGGACTTATAGCAATCAGCCCCAGCATTTT.

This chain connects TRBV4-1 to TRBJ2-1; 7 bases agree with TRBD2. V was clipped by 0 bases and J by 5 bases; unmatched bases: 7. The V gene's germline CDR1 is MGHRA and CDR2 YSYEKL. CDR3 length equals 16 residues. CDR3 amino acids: CASSQDPVGTNNEQFF. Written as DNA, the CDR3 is TGCGCCAGCAGCCAAGATCCTGTTGGGACTAACAATGAGCAGTTCTTC.

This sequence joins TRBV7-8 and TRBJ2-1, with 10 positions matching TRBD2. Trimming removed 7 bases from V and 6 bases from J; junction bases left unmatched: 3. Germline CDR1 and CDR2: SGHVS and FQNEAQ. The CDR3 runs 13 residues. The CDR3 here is CASTPSGGNEQFF. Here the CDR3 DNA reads TGTGCCAGCACCCCTAGCGGGGGCAATGAGCAGTTCTTC.

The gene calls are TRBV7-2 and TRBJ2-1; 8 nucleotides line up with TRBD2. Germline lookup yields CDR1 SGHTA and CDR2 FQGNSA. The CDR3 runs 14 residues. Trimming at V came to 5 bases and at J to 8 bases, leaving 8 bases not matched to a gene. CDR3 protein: CASSGTGGPYEQFF. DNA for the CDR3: TGTGCCAGCAGCGGGACGGGGGGGCCCTATGAGCAGTTCTTC.

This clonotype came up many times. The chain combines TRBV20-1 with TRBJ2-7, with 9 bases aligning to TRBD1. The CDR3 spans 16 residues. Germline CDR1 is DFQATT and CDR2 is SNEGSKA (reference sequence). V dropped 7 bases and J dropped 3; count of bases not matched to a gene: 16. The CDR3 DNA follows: TGCAGTGTCTCGAACTCTCCGGGACAGGGAGACTACGAGCAGTACGTC. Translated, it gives CSVSNSPGQGDYEQYV.

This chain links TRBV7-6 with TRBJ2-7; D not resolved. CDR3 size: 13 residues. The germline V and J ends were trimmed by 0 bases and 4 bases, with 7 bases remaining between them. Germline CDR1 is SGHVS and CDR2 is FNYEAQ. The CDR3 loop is CASSLARGYEQYV. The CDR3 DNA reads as TGTGCCAGCAGCTTAGCTAGAGGTTACGAGCAGTACGTC.

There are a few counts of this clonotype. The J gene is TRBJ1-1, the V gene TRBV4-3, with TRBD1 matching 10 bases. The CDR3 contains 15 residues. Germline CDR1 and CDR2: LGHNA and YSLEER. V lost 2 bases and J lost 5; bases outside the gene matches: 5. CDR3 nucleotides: TGCGCCAGCAGCCAATTGGACAGGGGGGGAACTGAAGCTTTCTTT. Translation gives CASSQLDRGGTEAFF.

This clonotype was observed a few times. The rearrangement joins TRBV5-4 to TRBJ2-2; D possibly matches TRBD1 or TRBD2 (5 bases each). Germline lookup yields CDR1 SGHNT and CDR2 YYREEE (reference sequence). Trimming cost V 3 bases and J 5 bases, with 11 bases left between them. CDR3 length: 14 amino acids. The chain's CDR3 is CASSWGPATGELFF. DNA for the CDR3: TGTGCCAGCAGCTGGGGACCAGCGACCGGGGAGCTGTTTTTT.

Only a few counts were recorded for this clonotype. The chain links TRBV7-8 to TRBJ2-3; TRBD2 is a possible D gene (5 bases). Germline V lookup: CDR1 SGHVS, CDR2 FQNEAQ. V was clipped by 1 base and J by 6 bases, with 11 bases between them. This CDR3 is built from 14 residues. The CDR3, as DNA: TGTGCCAGCAGCTTAGACTCGACGGGGGATACGCAGTATTTT. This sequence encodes CASSLDSTGDTQYF.

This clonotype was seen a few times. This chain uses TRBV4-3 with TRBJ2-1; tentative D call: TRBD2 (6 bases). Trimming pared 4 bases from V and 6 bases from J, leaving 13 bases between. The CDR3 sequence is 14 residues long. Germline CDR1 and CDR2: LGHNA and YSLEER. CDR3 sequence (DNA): TGCGCCAGCAGCCTAGTCACCGGGGGCAATGAGCAGTTCTTC. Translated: CASSLVTGGNEQFF.

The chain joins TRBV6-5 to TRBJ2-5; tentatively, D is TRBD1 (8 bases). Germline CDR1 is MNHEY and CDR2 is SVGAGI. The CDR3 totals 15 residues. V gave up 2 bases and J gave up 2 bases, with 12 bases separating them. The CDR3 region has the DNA TGTGCCAGCAGTTACGTACAGGGGGGGCAAGAGACCCAGTACTTC. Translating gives CASSYVQGGQETQYF.

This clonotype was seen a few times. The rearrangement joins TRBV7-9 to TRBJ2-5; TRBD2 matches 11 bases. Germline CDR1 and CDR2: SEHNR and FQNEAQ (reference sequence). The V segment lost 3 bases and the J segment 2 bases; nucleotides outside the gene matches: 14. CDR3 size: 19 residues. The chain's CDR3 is CASSLMLDTSGGLQETQYF. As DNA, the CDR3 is TGTGCCAGCAGCTTGATGTTGGATACTAGCGGGGGTTTACAAGAGACCCAGTACTTC.

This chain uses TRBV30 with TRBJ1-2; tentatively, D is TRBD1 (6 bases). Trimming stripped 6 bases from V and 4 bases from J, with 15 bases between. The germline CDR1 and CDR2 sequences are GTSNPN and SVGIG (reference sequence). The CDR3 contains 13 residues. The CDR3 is CACQRGTSYGYTF. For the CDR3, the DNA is TGTGCCTGCCAACGAGGGACATCCTATGGCTACACCTTC. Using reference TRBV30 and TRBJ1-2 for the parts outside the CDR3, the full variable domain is SQTIHQWPATLVQPVGSPLSLECTVEGTSNPNLYWYRQAAGRGLQLLFYSVGIGQISSEVPQNLSASRPQDRQFILSSKKLLLSDSGFYLCACQRGTSYGYTFGSGTRLTVV.

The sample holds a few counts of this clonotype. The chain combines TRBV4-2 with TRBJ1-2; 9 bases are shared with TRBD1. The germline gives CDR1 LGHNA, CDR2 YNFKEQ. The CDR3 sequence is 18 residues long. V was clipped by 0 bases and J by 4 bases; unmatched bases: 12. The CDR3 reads CASSQEPGTGKVVYGYTF. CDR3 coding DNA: TGTGCCAGCAGCCAAGAACCCGGGACAGGGAAGGTCGTCTATGGCTACACCTTC.

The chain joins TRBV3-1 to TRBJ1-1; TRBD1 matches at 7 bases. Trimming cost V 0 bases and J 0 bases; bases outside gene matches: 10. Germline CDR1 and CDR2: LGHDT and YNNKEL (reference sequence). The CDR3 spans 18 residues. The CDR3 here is CASSQDLGQTGLNTEAFF. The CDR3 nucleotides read TGTGCCAGCAGCCAAGATCTAGGACAGACAGGGCTGAACACTGAAGCTTTCTTT.